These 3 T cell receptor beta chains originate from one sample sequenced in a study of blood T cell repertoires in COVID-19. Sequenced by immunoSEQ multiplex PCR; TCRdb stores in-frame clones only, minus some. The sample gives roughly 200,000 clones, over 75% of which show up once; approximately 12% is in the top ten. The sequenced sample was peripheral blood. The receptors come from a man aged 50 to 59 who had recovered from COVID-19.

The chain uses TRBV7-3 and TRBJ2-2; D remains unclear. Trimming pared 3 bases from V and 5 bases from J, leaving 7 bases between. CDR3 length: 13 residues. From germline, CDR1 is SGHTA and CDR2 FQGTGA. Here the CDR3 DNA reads TGTGCCAGCAGCTTGAGCCCGACCGGGGAGCTGTTTTTT. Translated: CASSLSPTGELFF.

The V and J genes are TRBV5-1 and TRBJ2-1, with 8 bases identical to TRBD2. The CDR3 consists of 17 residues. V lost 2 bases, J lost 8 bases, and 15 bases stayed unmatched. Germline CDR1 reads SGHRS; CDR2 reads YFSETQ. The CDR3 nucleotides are TGCGCCAGCAGCTTACGTTCCCGGACTAGCAGACTTGATGAGCAGTTCTTC. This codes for CASSLRSRTSRLDEQFF.

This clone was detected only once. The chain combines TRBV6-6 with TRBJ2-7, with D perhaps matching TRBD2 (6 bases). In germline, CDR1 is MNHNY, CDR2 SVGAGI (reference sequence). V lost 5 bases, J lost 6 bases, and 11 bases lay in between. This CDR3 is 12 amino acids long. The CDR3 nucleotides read TGTGCCAGCAGTCCGGGGGTCGCCGAGCAGTACTTC. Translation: CASSPGVAEQYF.